Sequencing of this TCR beta chain was carried out in a study of control samples from healthy donors and cancer patients. V lost 4 bases and J lost 2; bases outside the gene matches: 9. The CDR3 consists of 16 residues. CDR1 is SGHTA, CDR2 FQGNSA, per germline. Assay: immunoSEQ multiplex PCR; the TCRdb copy retains only in-frame clones and omits some. The sample holds around 120,000 clones, around 87% seen once. The receptor was isolated from a woman between 45 and 65 years old with colorectal cancer. Sequences were obtained from PBMCs. The chain links TRBV7-2 to TRBJ2-3, with 7 bases matching TRBD2. The CDR3 region has the DNA TGTGCCAGCAGCTCAGACGTAGCGGGCCTCACAGATACGCAGTATTTT. As protein: CASSSDVAGLTDTQYF.